This record covers a single T cell receptor (beta chain). The antigen is not known. The data belong to a study of CD4+ T cells in melanoma. General study points: A reported correlation linked neoantigen-specific CD4+ T cells to CD8+, macrophage and B cell function.

V lost 5 bases, J lost 8 bases, and 15 bases lay in between. This CDR3 spans 12 amino acids. Per germline, CDR1 SQVTM and CDR2 ANQGSEA. Generated by immunoSEQ multiplex PCR, the TCRdb table keeps only in-frame clones and is missing some. The table includes 110,000 to 150,000 clones, about nine tenths detected once. The chain has TRBV29-1 and TRBJ1-2, with a possible D match to TRBD1 (5 bases). The TCR sequence derives from a human donor with melanoma. CDR3 loop: CSVHSGIGGYTF. For the CDR3, the DNA is TGCAGCGTTCATTCAGGGATCGGCGGCTACACCTTC.